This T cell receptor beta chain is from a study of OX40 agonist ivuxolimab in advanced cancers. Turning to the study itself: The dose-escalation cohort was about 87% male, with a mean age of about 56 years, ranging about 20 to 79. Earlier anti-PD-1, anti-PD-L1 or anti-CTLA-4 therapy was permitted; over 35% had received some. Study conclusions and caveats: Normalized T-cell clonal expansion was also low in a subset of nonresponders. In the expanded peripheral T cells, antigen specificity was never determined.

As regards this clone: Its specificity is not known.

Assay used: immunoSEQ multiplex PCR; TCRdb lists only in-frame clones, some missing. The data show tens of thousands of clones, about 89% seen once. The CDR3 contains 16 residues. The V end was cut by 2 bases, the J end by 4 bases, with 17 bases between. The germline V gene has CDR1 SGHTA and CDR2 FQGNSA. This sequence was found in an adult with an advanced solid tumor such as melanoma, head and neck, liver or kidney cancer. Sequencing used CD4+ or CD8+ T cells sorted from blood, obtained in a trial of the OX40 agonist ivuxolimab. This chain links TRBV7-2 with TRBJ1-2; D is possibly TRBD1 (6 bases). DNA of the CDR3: TGTGCCAGCAGCTTAAGAGGGGGGGCAACCTCCTATGGCTACACCTTC. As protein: CASSLRGGATSYGYTF.